The sequence of this TCR beta chain was determined in a study of blood T cell repertoires in COVID-19. This CDR3 spans 15 amino acids. CDR1 and CDR2 (germline): MNHEY, SMNVEV (reference sequence). After removal of 6 bases from V and 5 bases from J, the junction contained 12 bases not matched to a gene. Data came from immunoSEQ multiplex PCR; TCRdb stores just in-frame clones and leaves some out. The data show about 220,000 clones, about four fifths seen once. The rearrangement links TRBV27 to TRBJ1-2; 7 bases are shared with TRBD1. The specimen was PBMCs or T cells enriched from blood (not recorded which). This receptor was taken from an older woman who had recovered from COVID-19. Here the CDR3 reads CASRNGDSQGYGYTF. As DNA, the CDR3 is TGTGCCAGCAGAAACGGGGACAGTCAAGGTTATGGCTACACCTTC.